These T cell receptor beta chains were read from a single sample in a study of cytomegalovirus exposure and HLA in healthy donors. The protocol was immunoSEQ multiplex PCR, while the TCRdb copy is restricted to in-frame clones and leaves out a portion. The sample has over 110,000 clones, 70% to 80% seen once; the top ten hold 2.4%. The sequenced sample consisted of PBMCs. These receptors originate from a woman aged 18-29 years in good health and CMV-seropositive. Each CDR3 is given with its conserved first and last residue. A D gene is named only where the DNA matches it firmly.

cdr3_aa,cdr3_nt,cdr3_length,j_call,v_call,d_call
CASRAFTYEQYF,TGTGCCAGCCGAGCTTTTACCTACGAGCAGTACTTC,12,TRBJ2-7,TRBV6-1,-
CASSAPKRAGDTQYF,TGTGCCAGCAGCGCTCCTAAGCGGGCGGGAGATACGCAGTATTTT,15,TRBJ2-3,TRBV5-6,-
CSAEGGAKAEAFF,TGCAGCGCCGAGGGGGGGGCAAAGGCTGAAGCTTTCTTT,13,TRBJ1-1,TRBV29-1,-
CASSLAGTGATEQYF,TGTGCCAGCAGTCTTGCCGGGACAGGGGCTACCGAGCAGTACTTC,15,TRBJ2-7,TRBV6-5,TRBD1
CASSSGAGHEQFF,TGCGCCAGCAGTAGTGGGGCTGGGCATGAGCAGTTCTTC,13,TRBJ2-1,TRBV10-2,-
CASSPTGGYEQYF,TGTGCCAGTAGTCCTACAGGGGGCTACGAGCAGTACTTC,13,TRBJ2-7,TRBV19,TRBD1
CASSLGLAGGRMTQYF,TGCGCCAGCAGCTTGGGACTAGCGGGGGGGCGGATGACCCAGTACTTC,16,TRBJ2-5,TRBV5-1,TRBD2
CASSESYSGDGELFF,TGCGCCAGCAGTGAGTCTTATAGCGGGGACGGGGAGCTGTTTTTT,15,TRBJ2-2,TRBV10-1,TRBD2
CASSDKTGGYGYTF,TGTGCCAGCAGCGACAAAACAGGGGGCTATGGCTACACCTTC,14,TRBJ1-2,TRBV11-2,TRBD1
CASSEPYERRGSYNEQFF,TGTGCCAGCAGTGAACCTTATGAGCGGCGCGGGTCCTACAATGAGCAGTTCTTC,18,TRBJ2-1,TRBV6-1,-
CSAGEVAEAFF,TGCAGTGCCGGAGAGGTGGCTGAAGCTTTCTTT,11,TRBJ1-1,TRBV20-1,-
CASSPRLTSYEQYF,TGTGCCAGCAGCCCTAGGTTAACTAGCTACGAGCAGTACTTC,14,TRBJ2-7,TRBV9,-